Following are 14 T cell receptor beta chains from one sample sequenced in a study of monozygotic twins with inflammatory bowel disease. No DNA is given; TCRdb re-called the 5' RACE reads and lists each CDR3 protein once. This sample contains some 400,000 distinct CDR3 sequences. Material: blood. The receptors shown here come from a human donor with ulcerative colitis or Crohn's disease, or a healthy co-twin of an affected twin (not recorded which).

This chain uses TRBV2 with TRBJ1-1; TCRdb selects TRBD1, and the lack of DNA leaves this call unchecked. Germline V gene data show CDR1 as SNHLY and CDR2 as FYNNEI. CDR3 length equals 15 residues. The CDR3 region is CASSATTGGNTEAFF.

This sequence joins TRBV29-1 and TRBJ2-4. CDR3 size: 11 residues. CDR1 SQVTM and CDR2 ANQGSEA come from the germline V gene. The CDR3 loop is CSARRLDIQYF.

The V call is TRBV3-1, the J call TRBJ2-1; TCRdb calls TRBD2, which cannot be checked without DNA. The CDR3 contains 18 residues. Per the germline V gene, CDR1 is LGHDT and CDR2 is YNNKEL (reference sequence). CDR3 residues: CASSLLPRGGGPYNEQFF.

The J gene is TRBJ2-7, the V gene TRBV28. The length of the CDR3 is 16 residues. Germline loops: CDR1 MDHEN, CDR2 SYDVKM. The CDR3 sequence: CASSSYLGGNPYEQYF.

The chain's CDR3 is CASSLAGQGATYGYTF. The chain uses TRBV5-1 and TRBJ1-2; TCRdb reports TRBD1, a call that lacks DNA to check it against. From germline, CDR1 is SGHRS and CDR2 YFSETQ. The CDR3 covers 16 residues.

CDR3 in amino acids: CASSLELAVVGEQFF. V usage is TRBV7-9 and J usage is TRBJ2-1; TCRdb picks TRBD2, but there is no DNA to check that call. This CDR3 has 15 amino acids. CDR1 is SEHNR and CDR2 is FQNEAQ in the germline V gene (reference sequence).

This clonotype counts as medium-sized by frequency. The chain joins TRBV20-1 to TRBJ2-1; no DNA is available, so the TRBD2 call from TCRdb remains unchecked. The CDR3 loop spans 14 amino acids. Per the germline V gene, CDR1 is DFQATT and CDR2 is SNEGSKA (reference sequence). The chain's CDR3 is CSATRGMTLLKQFF.

The chain uses TRBV9 and TRBJ1-1; the D call of TRBD1 rests on TCRdb alone, since no DNA is present to check it. Germline V gene lookup returns CDR1 SGDLS and CDR2 YYNGEE. This CDR3 spans 15 amino acids. The CDR3 is CASSTGGGLTGEAFF.

This rearrangement joins TRBV7-9 to TRBJ1-2; TCRdb selects TRBD1, and the lack of DNA leaves this call unchecked. This CDR3 contains 17 residues. The germline V gene has CDR1 SEHNR and CDR2 FQNEAQ (reference sequence). The CDR3 spells CASSPRKDRVRDYGYTF. Drawing the rest from reference TRBV7-9 and TRBJ1-2, the complete variable domain is DTGVSQNPRHKITKRGQNVTFRCDPISEHNRLYWYRQTLGQGPEFLTYFQNEAQLEKSRLLSDRFSAERPKGSFSTLEIQRTEQGDSAMYLCASSPRKDRVRDYGYTFGSGTRLTVV.

CDR3 loop: CASSQLANTGELFF. The chain couples TRBV5-6 to TRBJ2-2. Germline CDR1 SGHDT, CDR2 YYEEEE. The CDR3 loop spans 14 amino acids.

The V gene is TRBV7-2, the J gene TRBJ1-5. This CDR3 comprises 15 residues. Germline V gene sequence: CDR1 SGHTA, CDR2 FQGNSA. The chain's CDR3 is CASSLDSLGSQPQHF.

The genes are TRBV4-2 and TRBJ2-3; with no DNA, the TCRdb D assignment of TRBD1 cannot be verified. The CDR3 is 16 residues long. Per the germline V gene, CDR1 is LGHNA and CDR2 is YNFKEQ. CDR3 in amino acids: CASSLEAQPRTDTQYF.

J is TRBJ2-3 and V is TRBV4-2. Germline assignment: CDR1 LGHNA and CDR2 YNFKEQ. The CDR3 is made up of 14 amino acids. Here the CDR3 reads CASSHVEVTDTQYF.

The chain couples TRBV7-9 to TRBJ2-5. Germline CDR1 and CDR2: SEHNR and FQNEAQ (reference sequence). This CDR3 has 13 residues. CDR3 sequence: CASSLALGEAQYF.